The 30 T cell receptor beta chains below come from one sample, sequenced in a study of shared clonotypes between healthy human individuals (dated by TCRdb to 2019 to 2021). Library method: the immunoSEQ multiplex PCR assay. Entries here come from immuneACCESS through TCRdb and include only in-frame sequences with V and J called. Some clones fail to appear in such tables; in the studies checked, an unresolved V gene covers under half of the shortfall, and the cause of the remainder is unknown. The sample contains approximately 2.5 million clones, 80% to 95% of them found a single time. The ten biggest clones cover around 0.37% of the sample. The sequenced sample was naive CD4+ T cells from PBMCs. The cell subset or site label, as the study defines it: CD45RA+ positively selected. Every receptor here comes from a man aged 18 to 29 in good health. Some clones in this sample may be carry-over from other donors' samples.

This clone appeared once. The chain couples TRBV9 to TRBJ2-1; TRBD2 aligns across 10 bases. Germline CDR1 is SGDLS and CDR2 is YYNGEE. The CDR3 has 14 residues. The trim removed 3 bases at V and 8 bases at J, leaving 5 bases unmatched. The CDR3 coding sequence is TGTGCCAGCAGCGAGGCTAGCGGGAGCGATGAGCAGTTCTTC. It codes for CASSEASGSDEQFF.

This clone was counted a single time. This sequence joins TRBV6-5 and TRBJ1-2, with D unclear. The CDR3 is 14 amino acids. Germline assignment: CDR1 MNHEY and CDR2 SVGAGI. The V end was cut by 2 bases, the J end by 1 base, with 8 bases between. CDR3 sequence (DNA): TGTGCCAGCAGTTACGGTTACAGTAACTATGGCTACACCTTC. Translating gives CASSYGYSNYGYTF.

The chain recombines TRBV7-2 with TRBJ2-7; 7 positions agree with TRBD1. The CDR3 sequence is 15 residues long. Germline V CDR1 and CDR2: SGHTA, FQGNSA. Trimming took 0 bases from V and 3 from J; bases not matched to a gene: 5. The CDR3 spells CASSLAATGNYEQYF. The CDR3, as DNA: TGTGCCAGCAGCTTAGCGGCGACAGGGAACTACGAGCAGTACTTC.

The chain couples TRBV4-2 to TRBJ2-7; possibly TRBD1 or TRBD2 for D (5 bases each). This CDR3 is 15 amino acids long. Trimming stripped 4 bases from V and 5 bases from J, with 18 bases between. Germline CDR1 reads LGHNA; CDR2 reads YNFKEQ. The CDR3 bases are TGTGCCAGCAGCCGGGATCCCCGGGGCCTCAACGAGCAGTACTTC. It codes for CASSRDPRGLNEQYF.

The CDR3 DNA reads TGTGCCAGCAGCCCCAGGGGGGAGGGGATTACAGATACGCAGTATTTT. It is translated as CASSPRGEGITDTQYF. The chain combines TRBV5-5 with TRBJ2-3; D is perhaps TRBD1 or TRBD2 (7 bases each). In germline, CDR1 is SGHKS, CDR2 YYEKEE (reference sequence). Trimming shortened V by 4 bases and J by 3 bases, and 18 bases separated the two germline ends. The CDR3 sequence is 16 residues long.

A few counts support this clone. This chain uses TRBV2 with TRBJ1-5, with D uncertain. Germline V gives CDR1 SNHLY, CDR2 FYNNEI. V lost 6 bases and J lost 6, with 15 bases in between. CDR3 length: 14 amino acids. CDR3 in amino acids: CASRLLGSAQPQHF. In DNA, the CDR3 is TGTGCCAGCAGGTTGTTAGGGAGTGCTCAGCCCCAGCATTTT.

The chain uses TRBV30 and TRBJ1-6, with D unresolved. The CDR3 is 14 residues long. The V end was cut by 0 bases, the J end by 10 bases, with 13 bases between. Germline V gene data show CDR1 as GTSNPN and CDR2 as SVGIG (reference sequence). The CDR3 sequence is CAWSVPGNRSPLHF. Here the CDR3 DNA reads TGTGCCTGGAGTGTACCCGGGAACAGATCACCCCTCCACTTT. Variable domain in full (rest from reference TRBV30 and TRBJ1-6): SQTIHQWPATLVQPVGSPLSLECTVEGTSNPNLYWYRQAAGRGLQLLFYSVGIGQISSEVPQNLSASRPQDRQFILSSKKLLLSDSGFYLCAWSVPGNRSPLHFGNGTRLTVT.

The chain links TRBV19 to TRBJ2-2; no clear D gene. This CDR3 has 14 residues. Germline-derived CDR1 and CDR2 are LNHDA and SQIVND (reference sequence). The germline V and J ends were trimmed by 10 bases and 0 bases, with 12 bases remaining between them. The CDR3 DNA sequence: TGTGCCACCCAGACTCCCACGAACACCGGGGAGCTGTTTTTT. Its protein product is CATQTPTNTGELFF.

The chain has TRBV6-5 and TRBJ1-4, with 8 bases identical to TRBD1. CDR1 is MNHEY and CDR2 is SVGAGI in the germline V gene. The CDR3 is 14 amino acids. V dropped 6 bases and J dropped 8; count of bases not matched to a gene: 8. CDR3 in amino acids: CASRDREMGEKLFF. The CDR3 coding sequence is TGTGCCAGCAGGGACAGGGAAATGGGAGAAAAACTGTTTTTT.

The chain couples TRBV5-6 to TRBJ2-5, with D uncertain. The V end was cut by 4 bases, the J end by 0 bases, with 13 bases between. Germline V lookup: CDR1 SGHDT, CDR2 YYEEEE. This CDR3 region has 15 residues. This CDR3 is CASSIYTTDQETQYF. The CDR3 DNA sequence: TGTGCCAGCAGCATTTATACTACAGACCAAGAGACCCAGTACTTC.

CDR3 sequence reads: CASLLKNIQYF. As DNA, the CDR3 is TGTGCCAGCTTACTTAAAAACATTCAGTACTTC. This chain links TRBV9 with TRBJ2-4; D unclear. The CDR3 contains 11 residues. Germline lookup yields CDR1 SGDLS and CDR2 YYNGEE. V lost 7 bases and J 4 bases, leaving 6 bases between the germline ends.

V is TRBV9 and J is TRBJ2-5, with D tentatively TRBD2 (6 bases). The CDR3 extends over 16 amino acids. Germline CDR1 SGDLS, CDR2 YYNGEE. V dropped 0 bases and J dropped 3 bases, with 15 bases sitting between them. CDR3 nucleotides: TGTGCCAGCAGCGTAGGCCTCGGACTAAGGGAAGAGACCCAGTACTTC. It yields the protein CASSVGLGLREETQYF. Together with reference TRBV9 and TRBJ2-5, the CDR3 gives the full variable domain: DSGVTQTPKHLITATGQRVTLRCSPRSGDLSVYWYQQSLDQGLQFLIQYYNGEERAKGNILERFSAQQFPDLHSELNLSSLELGDSALYFCASSVGLGLREETQYFGPGTRLLVL.

V and J are TRBV29-1 and TRBJ1-1; D gene unclear. V was shortened by 7 bases and J by 0 bases, with 6 bases between the two germline ends. The CDR3 runs to 11 residues. Germline V gene sequence: CDR1 SQVTM, CDR2 ANQGSEA. Written as DNA, the CDR3 is TGCAGCGGTGATATGAACACTGAAGCTTTCTTT. Residues: CSGDMNTEAFF.

This sequence joins TRBV2 and TRBJ2-5; 10 bases agree with TRBD1. CDR3 length: 15 amino acids. The junction had 4 bases not matched to a gene; V was cut back by 6 bases and J by 0 bases. Germline CDR1 SNHLY, CDR2 FYNNEI. The CDR3 is CASSGGQGDQETQYF. CDR3 sequence (DNA): TGTGCCAGCAGCGGAGGACAGGGGGACCAAGAGACCCAGTACTTC.

A word on this clone: In the same sample, other DNA sequences code for this CDR3. The rearrangement links TRBV29-1 to TRBJ1-5; a possible D gene is TRBD1 (5 bases). V was trimmed by 4 bases and J by 1 base, leaving 8 bases between them. The CDR3 consists of 13 residues. Per the germline V gene, CDR1 is SQVTM and CDR2 is ANQGSEA. Here the CDR3 reads CSVGGGSNQPQHF. The CDR3, as DNA: TGCAGCGTTGGGGGGGGGAGCAATCAGCCCCAGCATTTT.

This clone was found once. The chain couples TRBV7-9 to TRBJ2-1, with 8 bases aligning to TRBD1. V lost 1 base, J lost 9 bases, and 8 bases stayed unmatched. Germline-derived CDR1 and CDR2 are SEHNR and FQNEAQ (reference sequence). This CDR3 is built from 15 residues. The CDR3 sequence: CASSLGVDRAGEQFF. DNA for the CDR3: TGTGCCAGCAGCTTAGGGGTGGACAGGGCGGGTGAGCAGTTCTTC.

CDR3 loop: CASTKARASTDTQYF. In DNA form, the CDR3 reads TGTGCCAGCACTAAGGCTCGGGCTAGCACAGATACGCAGTATTTT. V and J are TRBV28 and TRBJ2-3; D ambiguous. Between the trimmed V and J ends, which lost 7 bases and 0 bases, there was a span of 14 bases. The CDR3 loop spans 15 amino acids. Germline assignment: CDR1 MDHEN and CDR2 SYDVKM.

The chain recombines TRBV5-4 with TRBJ1-2; 8 bases agree with TRBD1. The trim removed 3 bases at V and 2 bases at J, leaving 3 bases unmatched. This CDR3 comprises 14 residues. Germline V gene data show CDR1 as SGHNT and CDR2 as YYREEE (reference sequence). CDR3 residues: CASSSYRGNYGYTF. CDR3 DNA: TGTGCCAGCAGCTCCTACAGGGGGAACTATGGCTACACCTTC.

This sequence joins TRBV19 and TRBJ1-1; a possible D gene is TRBD1 (5 bases). Germline loops: CDR1 LNHDA, CDR2 SQIVND (reference sequence). The CDR3 spans 14 residues. V lost 4 bases and J 10 bases, leaving 19 bases between the germline ends. CDR3 amino acids: CASSTGTRSVGAFF. The CDR3 bases are TGTGCCAGTAGTACGGGGACGCGTTCGGTGGGAGCTTTCTTT.

About this clone: This sample includes further DNA sequences coding for the same CDR3. This sequence joins TRBV28 and TRBJ2-7; D is ambiguous. CDR3 length: 12 amino acids. Trimming left V 5 bases short and J 0 bases short, with 5 bases between. Germline values: CDR1 MDHEN, CDR2 SYDVKM. In nucleotides, the CDR3 is TGTGCCAGCAGTCCGTACTCCTACGAGCAGTACTTC. Encoded protein: CASSPYSYEQYF.

V gene TRBV28 combines with J gene TRBJ1-5; tentatively, D is TRBD1 (6 bases). Per germline, CDR1 MDHEN and CDR2 SYDVKM. The V and J ends lost 6 bases and 6 bases respectively, with 12 bases between them. This CDR3 has 13 residues. The CDR3 loop reads CASRGQGPQPQHF. The CDR3 DNA is TGTGCCAGCAGGGGGCAGGGGCCTCAGCCCCAGCATTTT.

Note on this clone: Germline is not matched at one junction end, which may reflect a read error. This sequence joins TRBV19 and TRBJ1-1; 7 positions agree with TRBD1. Per the germline V gene, CDR1 is LNHDA and CDR2 is SQIVND (reference sequence). This CDR3 region has 15 residues. CDR3 protein: CASSRVDRVNTEAFF. CDR3 in DNA: TGTGCCAGTAGTAGGGTTGACAGGGTGAATACTGAAGCTTTCTTT.

In the case of this clone: Other DNA variants within this sample encode the same CDR3. V is TRBV5-6 and J is TRBJ2-5, with a tentative D call TRBD1 (6 bases). Per germline, CDR1 SGHDT and CDR2 YYEEEE. Trimming removed 2 bases from V and 5 bases from J, with 13 bases in between. This CDR3 region has 14 residues. The CDR3 bases are TGTGCCAGCAGCTTTTCAGGGGCGTGGGAGACCCAGTACTTC. It is translated as CASSFSGAWETQYF.

The chain recombines TRBV6-6 with TRBJ2-7, with 8 bases identical to TRBD1. The V gene's germline CDR1 is MNHNY and CDR2 SVGAGI (reference sequence). The CDR3 runs to 12 residues. V shed 7 bases, J shed 6 bases, and the junction held 5 bases outside the gene matches. Here the CDR3 DNA reads TGTGCCAGCAAAGGACAGGGAGGCGAGCAGTACTTC. It encodes CASKGQGGEQYF.

This clone showed up just once. The chain employs TRBV15 and TRBJ1-4; no definite D call. Germline loops: CDR1 LNHNV, CDR2 YYDKDF (reference sequence). The CDR3 has 13 residues. V gave up 3 bases and J gave up 5 bases, with 7 bases separating them. The DNA of the CDR3 is TGTGCCACCAGCAGGGCCGTAAATGAAAAACTGTTTTTT. Encoded protein: CATSRAVNEKLFF.

Comments on this clone: Additional DNA sequences in this sample encode the identical CDR3. The CDR3 protein is CSVVAGAAYEQYF. For the CDR3, the DNA is TGCAGCGTGGTAGCGGGAGCGGCCTACGAGCAGTACTTC. V usage is TRBV29-1 and J usage is TRBJ2-7; 9 bases match TRBD2. This CDR3 is 13 amino acids long. Trimming at V came to 6 bases and at J to 2 bases, leaving 5 bases not matched to a gene. Germline V lookup: CDR1 SQVTM, CDR2 ANQGSEA.

The chain couples TRBV19 to TRBJ2-5; a weak D match, TRBD2 (6 bases). The CDR3 consists of 16 residues. V dropped 6 bases and J dropped 4 bases, with 21 bases sitting between them. Germline assignment: CDR1 LNHDA and CDR2 SQIVND (reference sequence). CDR3 coding DNA: TGTGCCAGTAGCACCGGGGGTGCGGGGCCCGGAGAGACCCAGTACTTC. It is translated as CASSTGGAGPGETQYF.

V and J are TRBV28 and TRBJ2-7; TRBD2 is a possible D gene (6 bases). This CDR3 region has 15 residues. CDR1 and CDR2 from the germline V gene are MDHEN and SYDVKM. The germline V and J ends were trimmed by 3 bases and 3 bases, with 15 bases remaining between them. CDR3 sequence reads: CASSFGPPGSYEQYF. DNA for the CDR3: TGTGCCAGCAGTTTCGGACCCCCCGGGAGCTACGAGCAGTACTTC.

The chain employs TRBV6-1 and TRBJ2-3; D gene ambiguous. Germline CDR1 reads MNHNS; CDR2 reads SASEGT. The CDR3 has 13 residues. Trimming pared 2 bases from V and 4 bases from J, leaving 7 bases between. The DNA of the CDR3 is TGTGCCAGCAGTGAACGCAGTTCAGATACGCAGTATTTT. Its protein is CASSERSSDTQYF.

V and J are TRBV11-2 and TRBJ2-5; D gene uncertain. The germline CDR1 and CDR2 sequences are SGHAT and FQNNGV. The V end lost 1 base, the J end lost 5 bases, and 11 bases lay between the germline ends. This CDR3 region has 14 residues. CDR3 region: CASSLVWLGETQYF. The CDR3 bases are TGTGCCAGCAGCTTAGTCTGGCTGGGGGAGACCCAGTACTTC.